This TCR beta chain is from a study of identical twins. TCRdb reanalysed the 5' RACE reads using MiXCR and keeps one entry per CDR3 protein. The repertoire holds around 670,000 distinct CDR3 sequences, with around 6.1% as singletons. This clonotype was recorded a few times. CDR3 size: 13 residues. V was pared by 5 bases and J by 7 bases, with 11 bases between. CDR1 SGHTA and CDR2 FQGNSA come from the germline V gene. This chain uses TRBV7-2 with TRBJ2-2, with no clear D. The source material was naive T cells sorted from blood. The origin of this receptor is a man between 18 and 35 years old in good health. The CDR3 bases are TGTGCCAGCAGCCGTCCACGGCTCGGGGAGCTGTTTTTT. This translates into CASSRPRLGELFF.